This T cell receptor beta chain was sequenced during a study of T cell changes during pregnancy in multiple sclerosis. Assay used: immunoSEQ multiplex PCR; TCRdb lists only in-frame clones, some missing. Here the sample spans some 99,000 clones, roughly nine tenths being singletons. This clone was counted once. V was clipped by 7 bases and J by 0 bases, with 13 bases between them. CDR1 LNHDA and CDR2 SQIVND come from the germline V gene (reference sequence). The CDR3 runs to 15 residues. Sequencing used peripheral blood, obtained after pregnancy. The sequence came from a female donor in good health, enrolled as a control in a pregnancy study. The rearrangement links TRBV19 to TRBJ1-3; possible D gene TRBD1, 5 bases. The CDR3 sequence: CASTPDRYSGNTIYF. DNA for the CDR3: TGTGCCAGTACTCCCGACAGATACTCTGGAAACACCATATATTTT.